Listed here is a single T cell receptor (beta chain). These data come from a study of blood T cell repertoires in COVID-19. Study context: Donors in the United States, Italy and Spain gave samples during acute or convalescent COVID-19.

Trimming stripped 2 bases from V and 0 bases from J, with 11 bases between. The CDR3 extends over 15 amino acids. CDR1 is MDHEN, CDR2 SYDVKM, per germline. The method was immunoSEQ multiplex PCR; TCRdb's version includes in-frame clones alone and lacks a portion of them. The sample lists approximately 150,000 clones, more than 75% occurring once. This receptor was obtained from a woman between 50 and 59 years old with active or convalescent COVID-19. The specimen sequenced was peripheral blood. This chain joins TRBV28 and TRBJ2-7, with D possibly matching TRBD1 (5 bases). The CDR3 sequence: CASSLEGASSYEQYF. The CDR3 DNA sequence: TGTGCCAGCAGTTTAGAAGGGGCGAGCTCCTACGAGCAGTACTTC.